The 27 T cell receptor beta chains below were found in one sample sequenced in a study of shared clonotypes between healthy human individuals. The protocol was immunoSEQ multiplex PCR, while the TCRdb copy is restricted to in-frame clones and leaves out a portion. Among about 700,000 clones listed, roughly nine tenths were seen once. Cells designated naive CD8 were CD45RO-negative and were positively selected for CCR7, with terminally differentiated effector memory CD45RA+ cells excluded. Specimen: naive CD8+ T cells sorted from blood. These receptors all stem from a man aged 30 to 45 in good health.

The rearrangement uses TRBV4-3 and TRBJ2-3; D is unresolved. Germline lookup yields CDR1 LGHNA and CDR2 YSLEER. CDR3 length equals 13 residues. V lost 0 bases and J lost 3, with 4 bases in between. The CDR3 sequence: CASSQDLTDTQYF. CDR3 in DNA: TGCGCCAGCAGCCAAGATTTGACAGATACGCAGTATTTT.

The gene calls are TRBV7-6 and TRBJ2-1; unclear D gene. The CDR3 has 13 residues. The germline V gene encodes CDR1 SGHVS and CDR2 FNYEAQ. The V end lost 2 bases, the J end lost 7 bases, and 9 bases lay between the germline ends. This CDR3 is CASSLLDGNEQFF. CDR3 nucleotide sequence: TGTGCCAGCAGCTTATTAGACGGGAATGAGCAGTTCTTC.

This clone was counted between two and nine times. The same CDR3 arises from other DNA sequences in this sample as well. The V and J genes are TRBV27 and TRBJ2-7; 13 nucleotides line up with TRBD2. Germline CDR1 MNHEY, CDR2 SMNVEV (reference sequence). The CDR3 runs to 15 residues. After removal of 5 bases from V and 3 bases from J, the junction contained 4 bases not matched to a gene. Written as DNA, the CDR3 is TGTGCCAGCAGTACCGGGACTAGCGGGATCTACGAGCAGTACTTC. Amino acid sequence: CASSTGTSGIYEQYF.

This chain connects TRBV19 to TRBJ2-1, with D unresolved. V shed 7 bases and J shed 4 bases, with 11 bases lying between them. Germline V gene data show CDR1 as LNHDA and CDR2 as SQIVND (reference sequence). CDR3 length equals 13 residues. Written as DNA, the CDR3 is TGTGCCAGTACCCACGGCGGATACAATGAGCAGTTCTTC. It encodes CASTHGGYNEQFF.

Only a few counts were recorded for this clone. The V call is TRBV19, the J call TRBJ2-7; unclear D gene. The germline CDR1 and CDR2 sequences are LNHDA and SQIVND (reference sequence). V dropped 2 bases and J dropped 3 bases, with 11 bases sitting between them. This CDR3 has 14 residues. For the CDR3, the DNA is TGTGCCAGTAGTATAAACGGCGCCAGCTACGAGCAGTACTTC. Its protein is CASSINGASYEQYF.

CDR3 amino acids: CASSVSYEQYF. In nucleotides, the CDR3 is TGCGCCAGCAGTGTCTCCTACGAGCAGTACTTC. This chain connects TRBV10-2 to TRBJ2-7; D unresolved. The germline CDR1 and CDR2 sequences are WSHSY and SAAADI. The ends were cut back, 4 bases at V and 0 bases at J, with 1 base in the middle. The length of the CDR3 is 11 residues.

About this clone: The sample has other DNA sequences that encode this CDR3 too. This chain connects TRBV27 to TRBJ2-7; 7 bases are shared with TRBD2. Trimming at V came to 2 bases and at J to 0 bases, leaving 1 base not matched to a gene. The CDR3 has 14 residues. The germline gives CDR1 MNHEY, CDR2 SMNVEV (reference sequence). The CDR3 coding sequence is TGTGCCAGCAGTTTAAGCGGGACCTCCTACGAGCAGTACTTC. Translating gives CASSLSGTSYEQYF.

This sequence joins TRBV6-5 and TRBJ2-5; 12 positions match TRBD2. Germline-derived CDR1 and CDR2 are MNHEY and SVGAGI. V lost 0 bases to trimming and J lost 5 bases; unmatched junction nucleotides: 4. This CDR3 is 16 amino acids long. CDR3 protein: CASSYSTSGRDETQYF. For the CDR3, the DNA is TGTGCCAGCAGTTACTCGACTAGCGGGAGAGACGAGACCCAGTACTTC.

This clone has a handful of counts. J is TRBJ2-6 and V is TRBV9, with TRBD1 identical over 9 bases. Germline-derived CDR1 and CDR2 are SGDLS and YYNGEE. Trimming removed 2 bases from V and 0 bases from J; junction bases left unmatched: 6. The CDR3 loop spans 18 amino acids. The CDR3 region has the DNA TGTGCCAGCAGCGTGTATGGGACAGGGCCCTCTGGGGCCAACGTCCTGACTTTC. Encoded protein: CASSVYGTGPSGANVLTF.

The CDR3 here is CSGLGLAGWDNEQFF. The CDR3, as DNA: TGCAGCGGACTCGGGCTAGCGGGATGGGATAATGAGCAGTTCTTC. V and J are TRBV29-1 and TRBJ2-1, with 9 bases identical to TRBD2. V was clipped by 7 bases and J by 7 bases; unmatched bases: 14. CDR1 SQVTM and CDR2 ANQGSEA come from the germline V gene. CDR3 length equals 15 residues.

The CDR3 DNA reads as TGTGCCAGCGGGGACTCGACAGATACGCAGTATTTT. It translates to CASGDSTDTQYF. This chain joins TRBV5-4 and TRBJ2-3; D perhaps matches TRBD2 (6 bases). This CDR3 is built from 12 residues. The germline V gene has CDR1 SGHNT and CDR2 YYREEE (reference sequence). The germline V and J ends were trimmed by 7 bases and 3 bases, with 9 bases remaining between them.

The chain uses TRBV4-3 and TRBJ2-2; D might be TRBD1 or TRBD2, each matching 5 bases. The germline V gene has CDR1 LGHNA and CDR2 YSLEER. V lost 1 base and J 3 bases, leaving 24 bases between the germline ends. The CDR3 is 20 amino acids. CDR3 coding DNA: TGCGCCAGCAGCCAAGTGTTGGGGGTCGAGATGGGAGATCACACCGGGGAGCTGTTTTTT. The encoded protein is CASSQVLGVEMGDHTGELFF.

The V call is TRBV9, the J call TRBJ2-2; TRBD2 aligns across 13 bases. Losses at the gene ends were 3 bases for V and 0 bases for J; bases not matched to a gene: 8. Germline values: CDR1 SGDLS, CDR2 YYNGEE. The CDR3 sequence is 19 residues long. The CDR3 loop reads CASSGVGLAGTANTGELFF. Written as DNA, the CDR3 is TGTGCCAGCAGCGGGGTGGGACTAGCGGGAACCGCGAACACCGGGGAGCTGTTTTTT.

The chain links TRBV7-3 to TRBJ2-1; possibly TRBD1 or TRBD2 for D (6 bases each). Looked up from germline, CDR1 is SGHTA and CDR2 is FQGTGA. Trimming cost V 0 bases and J 9 bases, with 18 bases left between them. The CDR3 is 16 amino acids. CDR3: CASSLTPPGAHFEQFF. CDR3 nucleotide sequence: TGTGCCAGCAGCTTAACGCCACCGGGGGCGCATTTTGAGCAGTTCTTC. The variable domain in full, with the rest retrieved from reference TRBV7-3 and TRBJ2-1, is GAGVSQTPSNKVTEKGKYVELRCDPISGHTALYWYRQSLGQGPEFLIYFQGTGAADDSGLPNDRFFAVRPEGSVSTLKIQRTERGDSAVYLCASSLTPPGAHFEQFFGPGTRLTVL.

The chain uses TRBV19 and TRBJ2-2, with 9 bases identical to TRBD1. J lost 4 bases, V lost 4 bases, and 7 bases had no gene match. The CDR3 is made up of 16 amino acids. The V gene's germline CDR1 is LNHDA and CDR2 SQIVND (reference sequence). The CDR3 region is CASSTPGQGITGELFF. DNA for the CDR3: TGTGCCAGTAGTACGCCTGGACAGGGGATCACCGGGGAGCTGTTTTTT. The full variable domain, rest sourced from reference TRBV19 and TRBJ2-2, is DGGITQSPKYLFRKEGQNVTLSCEQNLNHDAMYWYRQDPGQGLRLIYYSQIVNDFQKGDIAEGYSVSREKKESFPLTVTSAQKNPTAFYLCASSTPGQGITGELFFGEGSRLTVL.

This rearrangement joins TRBV6-6 to TRBJ1-2, with 7 bases matching TRBD1. Germline trimming cut 7 bases from V and 10 bases from J; bases unmatched to any gene: 9. The CDR3 is made up of 12 amino acids. Germline CDR1 MNHNY, CDR2 SVGAGI (reference sequence). The CDR3 loop is CASTLQGEVYTF. The CDR3 nucleotides read TGTGCCAGCACCCTCCAGGGGGAGGTCTACACCTTC.

The V gene is TRBV27, the J gene TRBJ2-1, with no clear D. Germline V CDR1 and CDR2: MNHEY, SMNVEV (reference sequence). The V end lost 0 bases, the J end lost 0 bases, and 9 bases lay between the germline ends. The CDR3 is 16 residues long. This CDR3 is CASSLSIQSSYNEQFF. The CDR3 DNA sequence: TGTGCCAGCAGTTTATCGATACAGAGCTCCTACAATGAGCAGTTCTTC.

The genes are TRBV28 and TRBJ2-5; D is undetermined. Germline V lookup: CDR1 MDHEN, CDR2 SYDVKM. With 7 bases removed from V and 3 bases from J, the gap between germline ends came to 12 bases. CDR3 length: 13 amino acids. The CDR3 loop reads CASTPPWEETQYF. The CDR3 coding sequence is TGTGCCAGCACCCCACCCTGGGAAGAGACCCAGTACTTC.

The gene calls are TRBV11-2 and TRBJ2-7; D is uncertain. CDR3 length: 15 residues. V gave up 2 bases and J gave up 1 base, with 12 bases separating them. The V gene's germline CDR1 is SGHAT and CDR2 FQNNGV. The CDR3: CASSLQYGSSYEQYF. CDR3 nucleotides: TGTGCCAGCAGCTTACAATATGGGTCTTCCTACGAGCAGTACTTC.

The chain couples TRBV7-9 to TRBJ2-7, with a weak D call TRBD2 (5 bases). V was trimmed by 6 bases and J by 0 bases, leaving 27 bases between them. The CDR3 spans 19 residues. Germline V gene lookup returns CDR1 SEHNR and CDR2 FQNEAQ (reference sequence). The CDR3 sequence is CASRKPKNRIRERSYEQYF. The CDR3 DNA sequence: TGTGCCAGCAGAAAACCGAAAAACAGAATCCGGGAACGCTCCTACGAGCAGTACTTC.

The chain joins TRBV6-1 to TRBJ2-1; 7 bases map to TRBD1. The CDR3 has 14 residues. J lost 5 bases, V lost 4 bases, and 5 bases had no gene match. Germline V lookup: CDR1 MNHNS, CDR2 SASEGT. This CDR3 is CASSGKGQDNEQFF. The CDR3 nucleotides are TGTGCCAGCAGTGGTAAAGGACAGGACAATGAGCAGTTCTTC.

The genes are TRBV5-6 and TRBJ2-1; 13 bases are a match to TRBD2. The CDR3 sequence is 15 residues long. Per germline, CDR1 SGHDT and CDR2 YYEEEE. The trim removed 0 bases at V and 10 bases at J, leaving 4 bases unmatched. The CDR3 sequence: CASSLGMTSGREQFF. The DNA for the CDR3 is TGTGCCAGCAGCTTGGGAATGACTAGCGGGAGGGAGCAGTTCTTC. Full variable domain (missing parts from reference TRBV5-6 and TRBJ2-1): DAGVTQSPTHLIKTRGQQVTLRCSPKSGHDTVSWYQQALGQGPQFIFQYYEEEERQRGNFPDRFSGHQFPNYSSELNVNALLLGDSALYLCASSLGMTSGREQFFGPGTRLTVL.

The chain recombines TRBV7-9 with TRBJ2-7, with D perhaps TRBD1 (5 bases). There are 14 residues in the CDR3. Germline CDR1 reads SEHNR; CDR2 reads FQNEAQ (reference sequence). Trimming took off 3 bases at V and 4 bases at J, with 13 bases between the two ends. Written as DNA, the CDR3 is TGTGCCAGCAGCTTTGCAGGGTCAGCGTACGAGCAGTACTTC. Its translation is CASSFAGSAYEQYF.

The rearrangement links TRBV6-1 to TRBJ2-7; 8 positions agree with TRBD2. Germline V gene lookup returns CDR1 MNHNS and CDR2 SASEGT. The CDR3 is 14 residues long. This chain's CDR3 is CFHELADSSYEQYF. In DNA, the CDR3 is TGTTTCCATGAACTAGCGGATAGCTCCTACGAGCAGTACTTC.

The V gene is TRBV6-6, the J gene TRBJ2-1; 7 positions match TRBD2. Trimming at V came to 10 bases and at J to 4 bases, leaving 7 bases not matched to a gene. In germline, CDR1 is MNHNY, CDR2 SVGAGI (reference sequence). This CDR3 has 13 residues. The CDR3 loop is CATAGTTYNEQFF. In nucleotides, the CDR3 is TGTGCCACTGCCGGGACTACTTACAATGAGCAGTTCTTC.

The chain has TRBV4-1 and TRBJ1-1; 7 bases are shared with TRBD1. Germline V gene data show CDR1 as MGHRA and CDR2 as YSYEKL. J was trimmed by 4 bases and V by 1 base; bases with no gene match: 3. There are 14 residues in the CDR3. The CDR3 DNA reads TGCGCCAGCAGCCAAGTACAGGGGAGCACTGAAGCTTTCTTT. Protein sequence: CASSQVQGSTEAFF.

The chain is built from TRBV2 and TRBJ2-7; a possible D gene is TRBD1 (6 bases). With 7 bases removed from V and 7 bases from J, the gap between germline ends came to 23 bases. The CDR3 contains 15 residues. Germline CDR1 is SNHLY and CDR2 is FYNNEI. The CDR3 here is CASNLRGHATGEQYF. The CDR3 DNA reads as TGTGCCAGCAACCTCCGGGGACACGCTACGGGAGAGCAGTACTTC.